The subject of this entry is one T cell receptor beta chain. Its specificity is unknown. An even split of each subset's genomic DNA across several immunoSEQ plates was performed. Here immunoSEQ multiplex PCR was the method, and the copy in TCRdb shows in-frame clones only, minus some. The repertoire holds about 1.4 million clones, with around 95% as singletons. The sample belongs to a study of shared clonotypes between healthy human individuals. Notes on the study in general: Generation probabilities were higher for clonotypes shared across all four sorted-subset donors than for unshared ones. Larger estimated richness was generally seen in naive subsets than in memory subsets.

Trimming took 5 bases from V and 8 from J; bases not matched to a gene: 15. CDR1 and CDR2 (germline): SGHVS, FNYEAQ. The CDR3 extends over 16 amino acids. The chain employs TRBV7-6 and TRBJ2-1; 7 bases map to TRBD1. This sequence originates from a man aged 25 to 40 in good health. Sequenced sample: naive CD4+ T cells sorted from blood. Subset indicated: CD45RA+ positively selected. The DNA for the CDR3 is TGTGCCAGCAGCCCCACGACAGGGACGAGGGCGGATGAGCAGTTCTTC. Protein sequence: CASSPTTGTRADEQFF.